The 26 T cell receptor beta chains below all came from one sample that was sequenced in a study of blood T cell repertoires in COVID-19. Produced via immunoSEQ multiplex PCR; TCRdb's table is partial and in-frame only. Here the sample spans fewer than 300,000 clones, 80% to 95% being singletons. The sequenced sample was PBMCs or T cells enriched from blood (not recorded which). Source of these receptors: a woman in her thirties who had recovered from COVID-19.

V is TRBV30 and J is TRBJ1-6, with D maybe TRBD1 (6 bases). This CDR3 contains 13 residues. Germline V gene data show CDR1 as GTSNPN and CDR2 as SVGIG (reference sequence). V was pared by 5 bases and J by 5 bases, with 10 bases between. CDR3 coding DNA: TGTGCCTGGCGACAGGCGGATAATTCACCCCTCCACTTT. Translated, it gives CAWRQADNSPLHF. Filled out from reference TRBV30 and TRBJ1-6, the complete variable domain reads SQTIHQWPATLVQPVGSPLSLECTVEGTSNPNLYWYRQAAGRGLQLLFYSVGIGQISSEVPQNLSASRPQDRQFILSSKKLLLSDSGFYLCAWRQADNSPLHFGNGTRLTVT.

V is TRBV14 and J is TRBJ2-3; the D gene is possibly TRBD2 (5 bases). This CDR3 has 17 amino acids. Germline CDR1 SGHDN, CDR2 FVKESK. V was shortened by 0 bases and J by 0 bases, with 13 bases between the two germline ends. The CDR3 region has the DNA TGTGCCAGCAGCCAAGAGAGCGGCGGCCTTAGCACAGATACGCAGTATTTT. Its protein product is CASSQESGGLSTDTQYF.

This clone appeared a single time. V and J are TRBV30 and TRBJ1-2; D is possibly TRBD1 (5 bases). The CDR3 loop spans 13 amino acids. V shed 4 bases and J shed 5 bases, with 14 bases lying between them. Germline CDR1 and CDR2: GTSNPN and SVGIG (reference sequence). The CDR3 sequence is CAWIQQVTYGYTF. CDR3 DNA: TGTGCCTGGATTCAACAGGTTACTTATGGCTACACCTTC.

The chain links TRBV12-3 or TRBV12-4 to TRBJ2-3; tentatively, D is TRBD2 (5 bases). V lost 2 bases and J lost 7, with 10 bases in between. The CDR3 is 13 amino acids. CDR3: CASSLKAVNTQYF. The CDR3 region has the DNA TGTGCCAGCAGTTTAAAAGCGGTAAATACGCAGTATTTT.

This CDR3 is CATSRDTTGGNEQYF. The CDR3 DNA reads as TGTGCCACCAGCAGAGATACTACAGGGGGCAACGAGCAGTACTTC. The chain employs TRBV15 and TRBJ2-7, with TRBD1 matching 9 bases. Germline CDR1 LNHNV, CDR2 YYDKDF (reference sequence). The V gene end was trimmed by 0 bases and the J gene end by 5 bases; junction bases not matched to a gene: 5. The length of the CDR3 is 15 residues.

V and J are TRBV3-1 (or the pseudogene TRBV3-2) and TRBJ2-7, with 9 bases identical to TRBD1. The V segment lost 0 bases and the J segment 3 bases; nucleotides outside the gene matches: 3. The CDR3 contains 15 residues. CDR1 is LGHDT, CDR2 YNNKEL, per germline (reference sequence). The CDR3 loop reads CASSQDGGQGYEQYF. CDR3 DNA: TGTGCCAGCAGCCAAGATGGGGGACAGGGCTACGAGCAGTACTTC.

The chain has TRBV27 and TRBJ2-5; maybe TRBD2 (5 bases). Germline CDR1 reads MNHEY; CDR2 reads SMNVEV (reference sequence). The CDR3 totals 15 residues. Trimming stripped 6 bases from V and 3 bases from J, with 17 bases between. The CDR3 protein is CASRAVGRVEETQYF. The CDR3 region has the DNA TGTGCCAGCAGAGCGGTAGGACGGGTAGAAGAGACCCAGTACTTC.

The rearrangement joins TRBV27 to TRBJ1-5, with D unresolved. Germline V gene sequence: CDR1 MNHEY, CDR2 SMNVEV (reference sequence). The CDR3 covers 14 residues. The ends were cut back, 8 bases at V and 0 bases at J, with 11 bases in the middle. The CDR3 nucleotides are TGTGCCAGCGGGTCAGCGAATAGCAATCAGCCCCAGCATTTT. Protein product: CASGSANSNQPQHF.

In its sample, this clone was seen once. The chain carries TRBV11-2 and TRBJ2-2; D gene uncertain. The CDR3 totals 14 residues. V was pared by 3 bases and J by 6 bases, with 11 bases between. Germline-derived CDR1 and CDR2 are SGHAT and FQNNGV. In nucleotides, the CDR3 is TGTGCCAGCAGCTTCACTATCATCCCCGGGGAGCTGTTTTTT. Protein product: CASSFTIIPGELFF.

This chain connects TRBV28 to TRBJ1-1; maybe TRBD1 (5 bases). The CDR3 consists of 12 residues. Trimming took 6 bases from V and 10 from J, leaving 15 bases between them. Germline V CDR1 and CDR2: MDHEN, SYDVKM. The CDR3 spells CASSLAPQGAFF. The CDR3 region has the DNA TGTGCCAGCAGCCTTGCCCCCCAGGGAGCTTTCTTT.

A single count supports this clone. The chain links TRBV6-5 to TRBJ2-7, with D possibly TRBD2 on 6 matching bases. Between the trimmed V and J ends, which lost 6 bases and 7 bases, there was a span of 16 bases. This CDR3 has 13 amino acids. The germline V gene encodes CDR1 MNHEY and CDR2 SVGAGI. CDR3 in amino acids: CASRPGLLFEQYF. The CDR3 DNA is TGTGCCAGCAGGCCGGGACTCCTTTTTGAGCAGTACTTC.

This rearrangement joins TRBV3-1 (or the pseudogene TRBV3-2) to TRBJ2-3; possibly TRBD2 for D (6 bases). V was clipped by 4 bases and J by 0 bases, with 11 bases between them. This CDR3 spans 15 amino acids. The germline V gene has CDR1 LGHDT and CDR2 YNNKEL (reference sequence). In DNA, the CDR3 is TGTGCCAGCAGCCTCACCGGGACTAGCACAGATACGCAGTATTTT. Translating gives CASSLTGTSTDTQYF.

V gene TRBV28 combines with J gene TRBJ1-1; 8 bases line up with TRBD1. J gave up 6 bases and V 5 bases, and 11 bases lay outside the gene matches. The CDR3 is 15 residues long. The germline gives CDR1 MDHEN, CDR2 SYDVKM. The DNA for the CDR3 is TGTGCCAGCAGTAAATTGGACAGGGTGTTAGCTGAAGCTTTCTTT. This sequence encodes CASSKLDRVLAEAFF.

This chain uses TRBV28 with TRBJ2-5; 12 nucleotides match TRBD1. CDR3 size: 14 residues. CDR1 MDHEN and CDR2 SYDVKM come from the germline V gene. After removal of 10 bases from V and 5 bases from J, the junction contained 8 bases not matched to a gene. The CDR3 nucleotides read TGTGCCATCACTTCCGGGACAGGGGGCGAGACCCAGTACTTC. Protein sequence: CAITSGTGGETQYF. Drawing the rest from reference TRBV28 and TRBJ2-5, the complete variable domain is DVKVTQSSRYLVKRTGEKVFLECVQDMDHENMFWYRQDPGLGLRLIYFSYDVKMKEKGDIPEGYSVSREKKERFSLILESASTNQTSMYLCAITSGTGGETQYFGPGTRLLVL.

This chain joins TRBV6-1 and TRBJ2-3, with 8 bases fitting TRBD1. Per germline, CDR1 MNHNS and CDR2 SASEGT. This CDR3 spans 15 amino acids. V lost 2 bases to trimming and J lost 4 bases; unmatched junction nucleotides: 5. CDR3 sequence: CASSENPGGADTQYF. In DNA form, the CDR3 reads TGTGCCAGCAGTGAAAACCCAGGGGGCGCAGATACGCAGTATTTT.

This chain joins TRBV9 and TRBJ2-2; tentative D call: TRBD2 (5 bases). Per the germline V gene, CDR1 is SGDLS and CDR2 is YYNGEE. The CDR3 is made up of 15 amino acids. Trimming pared 5 bases from V and 3 bases from J, leaving 14 bases between. The DNA for the CDR3 is TGTGCCAGCAGTATTAGCCCCGGGGACACCGGGGAGCTGTTTTTT. Translation: CASSISPGDTGELFF.

This rearrangement joins TRBV30 to TRBJ2-6; tentatively, D is TRBD2 (6 bases). Trimming left V 4 bases short and J 1 base short, with 14 bases between. CDR3 length equals 16 residues. Per germline, CDR1 GTSNPN and CDR2 SVGIG (reference sequence). DNA of the CDR3: TGTGCCTGGACCCGGGGAGGAGGGTCTGGGGCCAACGTCCTGACTTTC. Its translation is CAWTRGGGSGANVLTF. Drawing the rest from reference TRBV30 and TRBJ2-6, the complete variable domain is SQTIHQWPATLVQPVGSPLSLECTVEGTSNPNLYWYRQAAGRGLQLLFYSVGIGQISSEVPQNLSASRPQDRQFILSSKKLLLSDSGFYLCAWTRGGGSGANVLTFGAGSRLTVL.

This rearrangement joins TRBV6-5 to TRBJ1-1; no reliable D call. This CDR3 is 14 amino acids long. The V and J ends lost 3 bases and 2 bases respectively, with 10 bases between them. The germline V gene has CDR1 MNHEY and CDR2 SVGAGI. The CDR3 loop is CASSYLVRNTEAFF. CDR3 coding DNA: TGTGCCAGCAGTTATTTAGTACGAAACACTGAAGCTTTCTTT.

The chain employs TRBV20-1 and TRBJ2-3; TRBD2 agrees at 8 bases. V shed 4 bases, J shed 7 bases, and the junction held 13 bases outside the gene matches. Germline V gene data show CDR1 as DFQATT and CDR2 as SNEGSKA (reference sequence). This CDR3 has 15 residues. CDR3 loop: CSANELADFLNTQYF. Written as DNA, the CDR3 is TGCAGTGCTAATGAACTAGCGGACTTTTTGAATACGCAGTATTTT.

The rearrangement joins TRBV29-1 to TRBJ2-1, with D perhaps matching TRBD1 (6 bases). Germline CDR1 and CDR2: SQVTM and ANQGSEA. Trimming cost V 0 bases and J 2 bases, with 11 bases left between them. This CDR3 spans 15 amino acids. CDR3 nucleotide sequence: TGCAGCGTTGAAGAAGCAAGGACAGCCTACAATGAGCAGTTCTTC. Its protein is CSVEEARTAYNEQFF.

The chain is built from TRBV9 and TRBJ2-5; 10 positions match TRBD1. CDR1 is SGDLS, CDR2 YYNGEE, per germline. The trim removed 4 bases at V and 11 bases at J, leaving 5 bases unmatched. The CDR3 covers 12 residues. The CDR3 loop reads CASSQTGGGQYF. The CDR3 coding sequence is TGTGCCAGCAGCCAGACAGGGGGCGGGCAGTACTTC.

The V gene is TRBV24-1, the J gene TRBJ1-2; the match to TRBD1 covers 9 bases. Germline loops: CDR1 KGHDR, CDR2 SFDVKD. CDR3 length: 14 amino acids. The ends lost 9 bases at V and 6 bases at J; junction bases unmatched: 10. The CDR3 nucleotides are TGTGCCACCGCCAACCCCGGGACAGGGAATGGCTACACCTTC. Protein sequence: CATANPGTGNGYTF.

This rearrangement joins TRBV4-3 to TRBJ1-6; possibly TRBD1 for D (5 bases). V gave up 4 bases and J gave up 10 bases, with 17 bases separating them. From germline, CDR1 is LGHNA and CDR2 YSLEER. The length of the CDR3 is 15 residues. CDR3 nucleotides: TGCGCCAGCAGCCCCTCGGATGGGGCGTCCTCACCCCTCCACTTT. Amino acid sequence: CASSPSDGASSPLHF.

The chain joins TRBV9 to TRBJ2-1, with TRBD2 identical over 14 bases. The length of the CDR3 is 16 residues. V dropped 3 bases and J dropped 6; count of bases not matched to a gene: 5. The V gene's germline CDR1 is SGDLS and CDR2 YYNGEE. Here the CDR3 DNA reads TGTGCCAGCAGCGAGTGGACTAGCGGGAGGACCAATGAGCAGTTCTTC. It encodes CASSEWTSGRTNEQFF.

The chain links TRBV2 to TRBJ2-7; 11 bases line up with TRBD2. After removal of 10 bases from V and 5 bases from J, the junction contained 7 bases not matched to a gene. Germline CDR1 reads SNHLY; CDR2 reads FYNNEI. CDR3 length: 13 amino acids. CDR3 sequence reads: CAIATSGTHEQYF. The CDR3 DNA sequence: TGTGCCATCGCGACTAGCGGGACTCACGAGCAGTACTTC.

The chain links TRBV2 to TRBJ1-2; D might be TRBD1 (5 bases). The ends were cut back, 10 bases at V and 4 bases at J, with 19 bases in the middle. Germline V CDR1 and CDR2: SNHLY, FYNNEI. The CDR3 is 14 amino acids. CDR3 sequence reads: CAIIPRERGYGYTF. The CDR3 DNA sequence: TGTGCCATCATCCCCAGGGAAAGAGGCTATGGCTACACCTTC.